This is a list of T cell receptor beta chains from one sample in a study of blood T cell repertoires in COVID-19. Clones were sequenced by immunoSEQ multiplex PCR, and TCRdb holds only the in-frame ones, with some missing. The sample has approximately 100,000 clones; less than 85% are singletons. Sequenced sample: peripheral blood. Source of these receptors: a woman in her sixties or seventies with acute or convalescent COVID-19. Both conserved end residues are part of each CDR3. The D gene is left open where the match is weak. Some rows have no size entry. The others give once, few or many, or a class for an expanded clone.

clone_size: NA; cdr3_length: 16; v_call: TRBV19; d_call: NA; j_call: TRBJ1-2; cdr3_aa: CASSIGFRPTNYGYTF; cdr3_nt: TGTGCCAGTAGTATAGGATTCAGGCCGACTAACTATGGCTACACCTTC
clone_size: once; cdr3_length: 16; v_call: TRBV5-1; d_call: TRBD1; j_call: TRBJ1-4; cdr3_aa: CASSLPRTGDNEKLFF; cdr3_nt: TGCGCCAGCAGCTTGCCCAGGACAGGGGATAATGAAAAACTGTTTTTT
clone_size: once; cdr3_length: 16; v_call: TRBV6-5; d_call: TRBD2; j_call: TRBJ2-1; cdr3_aa: CASSYLRTRAGDEQFF; cdr3_nt: TGTGCCAGCAGTTACCTTAGGACGAGGGCGGGGGATGAGCAGTTCTTC
clone_size: NA; cdr3_length: 15; v_call: TRBV5-6; d_call: NA; j_call: TRBJ1-2; cdr3_aa: CASSLAARTVRGYTF; cdr3_nt: TGTGCCAGCAGCTTGGCGGCGAGGACAGTACGTGGCTACACCTTC
clone_size: once; cdr3_length: 13; v_call: TRBV10-1; d_call: TRBD2; j_call: TRBJ2-1; cdr3_aa: CATSSGTHNEQFF; cdr3_nt: TGCGCCACGTCTAGCGGGACCCACAATGAGCAGTTCTTC
clone_size: NA; cdr3_length: 15; v_call: TRBV24-1; d_call: NA; j_call: TRBJ2-2; cdr3_aa: CATIDRFPNTGELFF; cdr3_nt: TGTGCCACCATTGACAGGTTTCCGAACACCGGGGAGCTGTTTTTT
clone_size: NA; cdr3_length: 13; v_call: TRBV2; d_call: NA; j_call: TRBJ1-5; cdr3_aa: CASSEGRFEPQHF; cdr3_nt: TGTGCCAGCAGTGAGGGGAGGTTTGAGCCCCAGCATTTT
clone_size: NA; cdr3_length: 15; v_call: TRBV7-8; d_call: TRBD1; j_call: TRBJ1-6; cdr3_aa: CASTKTGGYNSPLHF; cdr3_nt: TGTGCCAGCACTAAGACAGGGGGCTATAATTCACCCCTCCACTTT
clone_size: NA; cdr3_length: 11; v_call: TRBV7-9; d_call: NA; j_call: TRBJ1-1; cdr3_aa: CASSSTPEAFF; cdr3_nt: TGTGCCAGCAGCTCGACACCTGAAGCTTTCTTT
clone_size: NA; cdr3_length: 14; v_call: TRBV5-1; d_call: TRBD1; j_call: TRBJ1-1; cdr3_aa: CASSLGQGNSEAFF; cdr3_nt: TGCGCCAGCAGCTTGGGACAGGGAAACTCTGAAGCTTTCTTT
clone_size: NA; cdr3_length: 16; v_call: TRBV6-1; d_call: NA; j_call: TRBJ2-7; cdr3_aa: CASSEAAGPNTYEQYF; cdr3_nt: TGTGCCAGCAGTGAAGCGGCGGGGCCCAATACCTACGAGCAGTACTTC
clone_size: few; cdr3_length: 15; v_call: TRBV7-2; d_call: TRBD2; j_call: TRBJ2-7; cdr3_aa: CASSLKAGGTYEQYF; cdr3_nt: TGTGCCAGCAGCTTAAAAGCGGGGGGGACCTACGAGCAGTACTTC